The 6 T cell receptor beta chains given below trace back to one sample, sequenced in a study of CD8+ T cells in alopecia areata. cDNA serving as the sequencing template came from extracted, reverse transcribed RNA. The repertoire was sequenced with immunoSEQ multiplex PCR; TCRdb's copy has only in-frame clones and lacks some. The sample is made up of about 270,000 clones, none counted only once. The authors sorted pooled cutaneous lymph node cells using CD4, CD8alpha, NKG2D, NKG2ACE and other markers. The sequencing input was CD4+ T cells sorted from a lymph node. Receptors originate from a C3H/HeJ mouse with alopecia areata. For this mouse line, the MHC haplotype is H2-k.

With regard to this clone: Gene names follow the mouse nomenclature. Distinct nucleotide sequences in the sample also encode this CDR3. Incomplete CDR3 DNA: TGTGCCAGCAGTGATGAAGGGTCCCAAGAC. This gives the protein CASSDEGSQD. The full CDR3 sequence reads CASSDEGSQDTQYF. The chain recombines TRBV13-1 with TRBJ2-5; no firm D call. The read ends 4 residues early relative to the CDR3; the germline J gene fills the gap. From germline, CDR1 is NSHNY and CDR2 SYGAGN. Trimming shortened V by 0 bases and J by 2 bases, and 7 bases separated the two germline ends. The CDR3 sequence is 14 residues long.

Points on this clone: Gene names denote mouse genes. The sequenced part of the CDR3 DNA is TGTGCCAGCAGCCACGGACAGGGGGGCACA. Its protein is CASSHGQGGT. The CDR3 in its entirety is CASSHGQGGTEVFF. J is TRBJ1-1 and V is TRBV5, with 10 bases matching TRBD1. The read finishes 4 residues shy of the CDR3 end, and the germline J gene is used to complete it. V lost 3 bases, J lost 4 bases, and 2 bases stayed unmatched. CDR1 is LGHNA and CDR2 is YNLKQL in the germline V gene (reference sequence). The CDR3 spans 14 residues.

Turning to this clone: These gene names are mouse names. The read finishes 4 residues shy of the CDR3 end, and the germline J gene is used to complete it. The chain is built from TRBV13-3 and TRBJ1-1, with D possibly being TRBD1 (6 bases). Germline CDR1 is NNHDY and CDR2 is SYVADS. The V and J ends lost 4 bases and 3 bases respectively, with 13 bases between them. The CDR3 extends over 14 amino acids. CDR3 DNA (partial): TGTGCCAGCAGTACTCTCAGGGGTGACACA. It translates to CASSTLRGDT. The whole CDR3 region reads CASSTLRGDTEVFF.

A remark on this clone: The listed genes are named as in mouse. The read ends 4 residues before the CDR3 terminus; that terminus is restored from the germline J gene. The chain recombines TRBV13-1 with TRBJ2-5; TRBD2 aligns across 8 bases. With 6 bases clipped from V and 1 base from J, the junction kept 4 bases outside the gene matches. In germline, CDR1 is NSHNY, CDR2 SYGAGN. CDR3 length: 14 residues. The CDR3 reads CASKKLGDQDTQYF. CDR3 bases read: TGTGCCAGCAAAAAACTGGGGGACCAAGAC.

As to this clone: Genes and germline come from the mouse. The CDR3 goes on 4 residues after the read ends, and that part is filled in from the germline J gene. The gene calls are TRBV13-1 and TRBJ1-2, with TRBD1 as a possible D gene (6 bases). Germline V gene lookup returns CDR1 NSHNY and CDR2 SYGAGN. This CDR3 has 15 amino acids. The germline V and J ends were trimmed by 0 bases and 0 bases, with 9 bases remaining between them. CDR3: CASSDGSGANSDYTF. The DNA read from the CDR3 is TGTGCCAGCAGTGATGGTTCAGGGGCAAACTCC.

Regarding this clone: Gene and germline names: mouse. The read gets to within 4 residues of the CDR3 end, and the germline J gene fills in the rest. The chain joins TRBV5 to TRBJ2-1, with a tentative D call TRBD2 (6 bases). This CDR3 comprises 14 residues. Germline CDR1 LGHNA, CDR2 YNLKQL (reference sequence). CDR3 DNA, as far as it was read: TGTGCCAGCAGCCAAGATGGGGGTTTGGCT. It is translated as CASSQDGGLA. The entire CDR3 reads CASSQDGGLAEQFF.